Each of the 3 T cell receptor beta chains below was sequenced from the same sample in a study of T-cell reconstitution after alpha-beta-depleted transplantation in children. During its preparation, the TCRbeta library received unique molecular identifiers. TCRdb redid the calling of the PCR reads with MiXCR, one entry per CDR3 protein. In the table there are 200,000 to 250,000 distinct CDR3 sequences, approximately 7% of which are singletons. The specimen was PBMCs, collected before TCRalphabeta/CD19-depleted stem cell transplant. These receptors originate from a boy aged 2-15 years with acute lymphoblastic leukemia, due to receive a stem cell transplant.

The V call is TRBV5-1, the J call TRBJ2-1; D might be TRBD1 or TRBD2, each matching 5 bases. The CDR3 extends over 15 amino acids. The ends were cut back, 4 bases at V and 4 bases at J, with 15 bases in the middle. Germline V gives CDR1 SGHRS, CDR2 YFSETQ. The CDR3 DNA reads as TGCGCCAGCAGCCCCGAGCCTGGGGGATACAATGAGCAGTTCTTC. Translation: CASSPEPGGYNEQFF.

This clonotype was observed many times. V usage is TRBV4-3 and J usage is TRBJ2-1; no firm D call. Between the trimmed V and J ends, which lost 0 bases and 4 bases, there was a span of 16 bases. Germline V gene sequence: CDR1 LGHNA, CDR2 YSLEER. This CDR3 region has 17 residues. In DNA, the CDR3 is TGCGCCAGCAGCCAAGAGCTTTTGTCATTAGGGTACAATGAGCAGTTCTTC. Translating gives CASSQELLSLGYNEQFF.

This clonotype turned up a few times. The CDR3 here is CASSSRTSGSPYEQYF. DNA for the CDR3: TGTGCCAGCAGCTCCCGGACTAGCGGGAGCCCCTACGAGCAGTACTTC. V usage is TRBV7-9 and J usage is TRBJ2-7, with 13 bases lining up with TRBD2. Germline V gene sequence: CDR1 SEHNR, CDR2 FQNEAQ (reference sequence). This CDR3 contains 16 residues. The V and J ends lost 4 bases and 2 bases, in that order; junction bases with no gene match: 5.